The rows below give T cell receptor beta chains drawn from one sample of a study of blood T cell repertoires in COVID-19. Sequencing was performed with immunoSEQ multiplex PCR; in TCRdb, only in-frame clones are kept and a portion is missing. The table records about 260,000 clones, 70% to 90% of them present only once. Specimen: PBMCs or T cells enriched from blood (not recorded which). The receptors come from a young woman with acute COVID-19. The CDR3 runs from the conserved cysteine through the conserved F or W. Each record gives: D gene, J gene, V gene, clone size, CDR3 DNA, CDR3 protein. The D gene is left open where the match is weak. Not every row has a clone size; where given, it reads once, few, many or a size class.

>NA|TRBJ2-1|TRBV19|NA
TGTGCCAGTAGTATAAAGGGGGCTAGCGCGCGGTCTAACAGCGAGCAGTTCTTC
CASSIKGASARSNSEQFF
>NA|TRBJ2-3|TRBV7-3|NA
TGTGCCAGCAGCGCTGAAGGACTCAGGGGCGGTACGCAGTATTTT
CASSAEGLRGGTQYF
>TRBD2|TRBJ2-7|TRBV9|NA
TGTGCCAGCAGCCCGGGGTTACCGACTAGCGGGGGTTACGAGCAGTACTTC
CASSPGLPTSGGYEQYF
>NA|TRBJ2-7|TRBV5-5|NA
TGTGCCAGCAGCTTTATCGTCGCAGGGTATGGGGCCTACGAGCAGTACTTC
CASSFIVAGYGAYEQYF
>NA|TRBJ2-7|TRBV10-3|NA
TGTGCCATCAGTGACAACTCCTACGAGCAGTACTTC
CAISDNSYEQYF
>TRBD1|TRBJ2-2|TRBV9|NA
TGTGCCAGCAGCGTCCCACGACAGGGGAAGAACACCGGGGAGCTGTTTTTT
CASSVPRQGKNTGELFF
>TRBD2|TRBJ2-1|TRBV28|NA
TGTGCCAGCAGTCAACCCCTAGCGGGAGGGGGGAATGAGCAGTTCTTC
CASSQPLAGGGNEQFF
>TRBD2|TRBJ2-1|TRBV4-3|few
TGCGCCAGCAGCCAGAGACTAGCGGGAGACCACAATGAGCAGTTCTTC
CASSQRLAGDHNEQFF
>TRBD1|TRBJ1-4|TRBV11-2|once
TGTGCCAGCAGCTTTGCACAGGGGGCCGGGGGGGAAAAACTGTTTTTT
CASSFAQGAGGEKLFF
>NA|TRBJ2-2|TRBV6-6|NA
TGTGCCAGCGTGTCCGCAGGGGACCCCGGGGAGCTGTTTTTT
CASVSAGDPGELFF
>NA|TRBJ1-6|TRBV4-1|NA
TGCGCCAGCAGCCAAGAAGGTACGCGGGCTGCCAATAATTCACCCCTCCACTTT
CASSQEGTRAANNSPLHF
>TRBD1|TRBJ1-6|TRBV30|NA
TGTGCCTGGAGTACAGGACAGGGGGATAATTCACCCCTCCACTTT
CAWSTGQGDNSPLHF
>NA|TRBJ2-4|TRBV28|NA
TGTGCCTCTGGGTCGAAGGCGGTGGACATTCAGTACTTC
CASGSKAVDIQYF
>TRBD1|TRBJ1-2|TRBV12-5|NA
TGTGCTAGTGGTCCGGGACAGTCGTTCTATGGCTACACCTTC
CASGPGQSFYGYTF
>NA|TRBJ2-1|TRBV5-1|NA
TGCGCCAGCAGCTCGCGGAGTAAAGGACAGAGCTCCTACAATGAGCAGTTCTTC
CASSSRSKGQSSYNEQFF
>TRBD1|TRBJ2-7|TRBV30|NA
TGTGCCTGGGCCGGAGACAGGGGTTCCTACGAGCAGTACTTC
CAWAGDRGSYEQYF
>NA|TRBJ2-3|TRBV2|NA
TGTGCCAGCAGGGTGGGGGGGCAGAACACAGATACGCAGTATTTT
CASRVGGQNTDTQYF
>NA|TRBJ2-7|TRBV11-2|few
TGTGCCAGCAGCTCCTTAACGATTCCAGACGACCTTACACTTAATAGCCCGTACTTC
CASSSLTIPDDLTLNSPYF
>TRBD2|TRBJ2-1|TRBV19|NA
TGTGCCAGTAGTATAGGAAGCGGGAGAGGGAATGAGCAGTTCTTC
CASSIGSGRGNEQFF
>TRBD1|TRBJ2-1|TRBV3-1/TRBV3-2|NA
TGTGCCAGCAGCCCTCTTGGACAGGGTTTGATTCATGAGCAGTTCTTC
CASSPLGQGLIHEQFF
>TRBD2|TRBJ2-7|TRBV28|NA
TGTGCCAGCAGTCTCCTTCATACTAGCGGGAGCTACGAGCAGTACTTC
CASSLLHTSGSYEQYF
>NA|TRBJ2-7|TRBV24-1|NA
TGTGCCACCATGCCCTCCCAGGGTGGCGAGCAGTACTTC
CATMPSQGGEQYF
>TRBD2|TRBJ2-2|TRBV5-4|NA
TGTGCCAGCAGCTTCAGGCTAGCGGAAACCGGGGAGCTGTTTTTT
CASSFRLAETGELFF
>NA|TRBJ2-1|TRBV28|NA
TGTGCCAGCAGTGCCTTGGCTGGCAATGAGCAGTTCTTC
CASSALAGNEQFF
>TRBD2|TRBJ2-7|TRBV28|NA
TGTGCCAGCAGTTTACGGGGACTAGCGGGACCCTACGAGCAGTACTTC
CASSLRGLAGPYEQYF
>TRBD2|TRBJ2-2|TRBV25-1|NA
TGTGCCGGCCCGACCGGGAGGGGGACCGGGGAGCTGTTTTTT
CAGPTGRGTGELFF
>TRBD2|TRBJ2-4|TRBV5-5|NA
TGTGCCAGCAAACGCAGCGGGAGCGAGGTAGAAAACATTCAGTACTTC
CASKRSGSEVENIQYF
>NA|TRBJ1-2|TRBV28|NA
TGTGCCAGCAGCACCTCGCGGGGTAGGGTCTATGGCTACACCTTC
CASSTSRGRVYGYTF
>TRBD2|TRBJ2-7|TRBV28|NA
TGTGCCAGCAGTTCCCCGACTAGCGGGAGTTTCGACGAGCAGTACTTC
CASSSPTSGSFDEQYF
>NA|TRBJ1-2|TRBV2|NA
TGTGCCAGCAGTGAACAGGGAATTGACTATGGCTACACCTTC
CASSEQGIDYGYTF
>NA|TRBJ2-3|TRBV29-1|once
TGCAGCGTGCCCCAGGGAAGTGGCACAGATACGCAGTATTTT
CSVPQGSGTDTQYF